This TCR beta chain stems from a study of OX40 agonist ivuxolimab in advanced cancers. Study-level information: The dose-escalation cohort was about 87% male, with a mean age of approximately 62 years, ranging roughly 23 to 79.

This clone was seen once. The CDR3 contains 13 residues. Germline CDR1 MNHNS, CDR2 SASEGT. V gave up 6 bases and J gave up 4 bases, with 10 bases separating them. Clones were sequenced by immunoSEQ multiplex PCR, and TCRdb holds only the in-frame ones, with some missing. The sample lists about 62,000 clones, approximately 90% occurring once. The TCR originated in an adult with an advanced solid tumor such as melanoma, head and neck, liver or kidney cancer. The rearrangement uses TRBV6-1 and TRBJ2-1; possibly TRBD2 for D (6 bases). The source was CD4+ or CD8+ T cells sorted from blood, collected in a trial of the OX40 agonist ivuxolimab. The CDR3 nucleotides are TGTGCCAGCAGACCCGGGGGATACAATGAGCAGTTCTTC. As protein: CASRPGGYNEQFF.